This paragraph reports one TCR beta chain. The data derive from a study of blood T cell repertoires in COVID-19. The overall study: Nucleic acid was either cDNA or gDNA, and it came from T cells, B-cell-depleted T cells, or PBMCs.

This CDR3 comprises 14 residues. With 2 bases removed from V and 2 bases from J, the gap between germline ends came to 10 bases. Germline-derived CDR1 and CDR2 are SGHKS and YYEKEE (reference sequence). In the original workflow: Amplification of reference gene primers was used by the study to estimate nucleated cell counts. Data came from immunoSEQ multiplex PCR; TCRdb stores just in-frame clones and leaves some out. That table furnishes V, J and clone size, whereas the DNA furnished D and trimming. Of 220,000 or so clones listed, 84% are singletons. Material for sequencing was peripheral blood. The clonotype was recovered from a woman aged 55-69 years with acute or convalescent COVID-19. The chain has TRBV5-5 and TRBJ1-2; a possible D gene is TRBD1 (5 bases). The CDR3 DNA follows: TGTGCCAGCAGCTTCCTGCCAGGGAACTATGGCTACACCTTC. Its protein product is CASSFLPGNYGYTF. The whole variable domain, remainder taken from reference TRBV5-5 and TRBJ1-2, is DAGVTQSPTHLIKTRGQQVTLRCSPISGHKSVSWYQQVLGQGPQFIFQYYEKEERGRGNFPDRFSARQFPNYSSELNVNALLLGDSALYLCASSFLPGNYGYTFGSGTRLTVV.